At least ten counts were recorded for the clone carrying this T cell receptor (beta chain). TCR beta CDR3 regions were amplified from RNA transcripts. TCR CDR3 regions were first amplified by RT-PCR with HTBI primers. TCRdb reprocessed the multiplex PCR reads with MiXCR, giving one entry per CDR3 protein. The sample carries more than 500,000 distinct CDR3 sequences, roughly a sixth recorded once. This sample was included in a study of T cells in Graves' hyperthyroidism and ophthalmopathy. The ends were cut back, 6 bases at V and 5 bases at J, with 13 bases in the middle. CDR3 length: 13 residues. This receptor was obtained from a woman aged 25 to 39 with Graves' ophthalmopathy. Sequencing input: blood. This chain connects TRBV12-3 or TRBV12-4 to TRBJ1-1, with a tentative D call TRBD1 (6 bases). The CDR3 DNA is TGTGCCAGCAGAAAGACAGGCACAACTGAAGCTTTCTTT. Its protein is CASRKTGTTEAFF.